This T cell receptor beta chain was retrieved from a study of T-cell reconstitution after alpha-beta-depleted transplantation in children (dated by TCRdb to 2016 to 2018). About the investigation overall: The study quantitatively tracked T-cell immune reconstitution after TCRalphabeta/CD19-depleted allogeneic hematopoietic cell transplantation in children using TCR repertoire profiling.

Library prep was done by PCR. The reads were generated on an Illumina HiSeq 2500. TCR libraries were prepared with molecular barcoding, using unique molecular identifiers to normalize TCRbeta repertoire quantification. The public reads were reprocessed in TCRdb via fastp at Q25 and MiXCR, keeping in-frame beta chains. CDR3 protein duplicates are merged, each entry listing the most common genes and DNA. The sample table shows more than 450,000 distinct CDR3 sequences, and approximately 16% are seen once. Of the sample, 3.3% falls within the top ten clones. Taken from cysteine to phenylalanine, the CDR3 has 13 residues. Only the CDR3 DNA is retained, 39 bases long and in frame from the first base. Trimming takes 0 bases from V and 3 bases from J, and the germline ends sit 7 bases apart. The germline V gene encodes CDR1 SGHRS and CDR2 YFSETQ. The sample holds many counts of this clonotype. Its binding antigen is unknown. Base-call qualities are not available, and no considerably larger clone is one nucleotide away.

This receptor was taken from a human donor who donated a stem cell graft to a child with acute lymphoblastic leukemia. The sequence joins TRBV5-1 to TRBJ2-7; the D gene lacks a confident call. Sample: PBMCs from the stem cell graft donor, taken from the stem cell graft. The CDR3 reads CASSLEVFYEQYF. Here is the DNA: TGCGCCAGCAGCTTGGAAGTTTTCTACGAGCAGTACTTC.